The next 27 T cell receptor beta chains were all read from a single sample in a study of blood T cell repertoires in COVID-19. Using immunoSEQ multiplex PCR, the repertoire was profiled, and TCRdb retains in-frame clones only, with some absent. The sample carries some 240,000 clones, 75% to 90% recorded once. The source material was peripheral blood. The receptors stem from a woman aged 40 to 49 who had recovered from COVID-19.

To note about this clone: Sequence at one end of the junction differs from germline and may be a read error. The chain carries TRBV5-4 and TRBJ1-3; the match to TRBD1 covers 8 bases. The CDR3 covers 14 residues. Germline V CDR1 and CDR2: SGHNT, YYREEE (reference sequence). CDR3 bases: TGTGCCAGCAGCTGGGACAGGTCTGGGAACACCATATATTTT. It encodes CASSWDRSGNTIYF.

This clone was seen a single time. The chain has TRBV11-2 and TRBJ2-5; 7 positions agree with TRBD1. The CDR3 is 13 residues long. V lost 3 bases, J lost 6 bases, and 4 bases stayed unmatched. Looked up from germline, CDR1 is SGHAT and CDR2 is FQNNGV. This chain's CDR3 is CASSFQGEKTQYF. The DNA of the CDR3 is TGTGCCAGCAGCTTCCAGGGGGAGAAGACCCAGTACTTC.

This sequence joins TRBV27 and TRBJ2-5, with 13 bases that match TRBD2. Per the germline V gene, CDR1 is MNHEY and CDR2 is SMNVEV (reference sequence). V was pared by 6 bases and J by 6 bases, with 7 bases of the junction left unmatched. The CDR3 sequence is 15 residues long. The CDR3 reads CASRPGLAGIKTQYF. The CDR3 DNA follows: TGTGCCAGCAGGCCGGGACTAGCGGGGATAAAGACCCAGTACTTC.

The CDR3 nucleotides are TGTGCCAGCACCGAACGGGTGTTTGGTGGCTACACCTTC. Its translation is CASTERVFGGYTF. The chain combines TRBV2 with TRBJ1-2; no firm D call. Germline V gene lookup returns CDR1 SNHLY and CDR2 FYNNEI. Between the trimmed V and J ends, which lost 7 bases and 7 bases, there was a span of 16 bases. This CDR3 region has 13 residues. The whole variable domain, remainder taken from reference TRBV2 and TRBJ1-2, is EPEVTQTPSHQVTQMGQEVILRCVPISNHLYFYWYRQILGQKVEFLVSFYNNEISEKSEIFDDQFSVERPDGSNFTLKIRSTKLEDSAMYFCASTERVFGGYTFGSGTRLTVV.

The CDR3, as DNA: TGTGCCAGCAGCGATAGCGGCAATGAGCAGTTCTTC. It encodes CASSDSGNEQFF. V and J are TRBV11-2 and TRBJ2-1; TRBD2 might be the D (6 bases). Germline CDR1 and CDR2: SGHAT and FQNNGV. The CDR3 length is 12 residues. V was shortened by 5 bases and J by 6 bases, with 8 bases between the two germline ends.

The chain carries TRBV12-3 or TRBV12-4 and TRBJ2-7; D ambiguous. Trimming shortened V by 0 bases and J by 3 bases, and 6 bases separated the two germline ends. CDR3 size: 13 residues. The CDR3 DNA reads as TGTGCCAGCAGTTTAGCTCCCGGCTACGAGCAGTACGTC. Residues: CASSLAPGYEQYV.

V usage is TRBV11-2 and J usage is TRBJ2-7; TRBD1 agrees at 10 bases. Germline V lookup: CDR1 SGHAT, CDR2 FQNNGV. This CDR3 has 14 amino acids. With 5 bases clipped from V and 2 bases from J, the junction kept 3 bases outside the gene matches. The CDR3 nucleotides are TGTGCCAGCAGCACCGGGACAGGGGCCTACGAGCAGTACTTC. Protein: CASSTGTGAYEQYF.

The chain's CDR3 is CASSMTTDYTGELFF. For the CDR3, the DNA is TGTGCCAGTAGTATGACGACGGACTACACCGGGGAGCTGTTTTTT. The rearrangement uses TRBV19 and TRBJ2-2; TRBD2 is a possible D gene (5 bases). Germline CDR1 LNHDA, CDR2 SQIVND (reference sequence). With 3 bases removed from V and 3 bases from J, the gap between germline ends came to 11 bases. The CDR3 sequence is 15 residues long.

The rearrangement joins TRBV18 to TRBJ2-7; TRBD2 matches 12 bases. There are 15 residues in the CDR3. V trimming: 5 bases; J trimming: 1 base; junction bases outside the gene matches: 3. The V gene's germline CDR1 is KGHSH and CDR2 LQKENI. The CDR3 is CASSTTSGGSYEQYF. DNA of the CDR3: TGTGCCAGCTCAACGACTAGCGGGGGTTCCTACGAGCAGTACTTC.

The rearrangement uses TRBV13 and TRBJ2-5, with no clear D. The CDR3 covers 14 residues. V lost 3 bases, J lost 3 bases, and 11 bases lay in between. Germline loops: CDR1 PRHDT, CDR2 FYEKMQ (reference sequence). The CDR3 DNA reads as TGTGCCAGCAGCTTTGCAGTTCGGGAAGAGACCCAGTACTTC. It translates to CASSFAVREETQYF. The full variable domain, its missing parts supplied by reference TRBV13 and TRBJ2-5, is AAGVIQSPRHLIKEKRETATLKCYPIPRHDTVYWYQQGPGQDPQFLISFYEKMQSDKGSIPDRFSAQQFSDYHSELNMSSLELGDSALYFCASSFAVREETQYFGPGTRLLVL.

This chain joins TRBV18 and TRBJ2-3; 12 nucleotides match TRBD2. V lost 3 bases and J lost 2; bases outside the gene matches: 3. Germline CDR1 reads KGHSH; CDR2 reads LQKENI. This CDR3 comprises 16 residues. The CDR3 DNA sequence: TGTGCCAGCTCACCCCTAGCGGGGGGGCTCACAGATACGCAGTATTTT. This gives the protein CASSPLAGGLTDTQYF.

The chain carries TRBV6-2 or TRBV6-3 and TRBJ1-5; TRBD1 matches at 12 bases. The CDR3 has 15 amino acids. Germline loops: CDR1 MNHEY, CDR2 SVGEGT. After removal of 4 bases from V and 6 bases from J, the junction contained 4 bases not matched to a gene. The CDR3 loop is CASSFGTGGGQPQHF. The CDR3 DNA sequence: TGTGCCAGCAGTTTCGGGACAGGGGGCGGTCAGCCCCAGCATTTT.

This clone was counted once. V usage is TRBV7-2 and J usage is TRBJ2-5; 15 bases agree with TRBD2. The V segment lost 2 bases and the J segment 2 bases; nucleotides outside the gene matches: 6. This CDR3 comprises 18 residues. CDR1 SGHTA and CDR2 FQGNSA come from the germline V gene. For the CDR3, the DNA is TGTGCCAGCAGCTTAAGGACTAGCGGGGGGGCCGGTCAAGAGACCCAGTACTTC. This sequence encodes CASSLRTSGGAGQETQYF.

This clone has a handful of counts. V and J are TRBV6-2 or TRBV6-3 and TRBJ1-2, with 8 bases fitting TRBD1. V was clipped by 4 bases and J by 8 bases; unmatched bases: 12. The germline CDR1 and CDR2 sequences are MNHEY and SVGEGT. CDR3 length: 15 amino acids. DNA for the CDR3: TGTGCCAGCAGTTTTCGACAGGGGCCAACGGGGGGCTACACCTTC. The encoded protein is CASSFRQGPTGGYTF.

The chain has TRBV6-1 and TRBJ2-2, with a tentative D call TRBD1 (6 bases). The germline gives CDR1 MNHNS, CDR2 SASEGT. V gave up 3 bases and J gave up 8 bases, with 10 bases separating them. The CDR3 has 13 residues. CDR3 nucleotides: TGTGCCAGCAGTGAGGGGGCAGTGGGGGAGCTGTTTTTT. Amino acids: CASSEGAVGELFF.

J is TRBJ1-1 and V is TRBV7-2; 7 bases are a match to TRBD1. The CDR3 runs 14 residues. In germline, CDR1 is SGHTA, CDR2 FQGNSA. V gave up 5 bases and J gave up 5 bases; unmatched junction bases: 8. CDR3 sequence (DNA): TGTGCCAGCAGCCTTCGGACAGGAAGGACTGAAGCTTTCTTT. It specifies CASSLRTGRTEAFF.

The V gene is TRBV6-5, the J gene TRBJ2-7; 8 bases fit TRBD2. There are 14 residues in the CDR3. Germline V gene lookup returns CDR1 MNHEY and CDR2 SVGAGI. The J segment lost 3 bases and the V segment lost 6 bases, leaving 7 bases of the junction unmatched. CDR3 nucleotide sequence: TGTGCCAGCAGATATACTAGCGGATACTACGAGCAGTACTTC. Its translation: CASRYTSGYYEQYF.

The J gene is TRBJ2-3, the V gene TRBV3-1 (or the pseudogene TRBV3-2); 12 nucleotides agree with TRBD2. The V gene end was trimmed by 4 bases and the J gene end by 3 bases; junction bases not matched to a gene: 5. The CDR3 is made up of 16 amino acids. From germline, CDR1 is LGHDT and CDR2 YNNKEL (reference sequence). The CDR3 sequence is CASSRRLAGETDTQYF. The CDR3 DNA reads TGTGCCAGCAGCCGCCGACTAGCGGGGGAAACAGATACGCAGTATTTT.

The chain carries TRBV3-1 (or the pseudogene TRBV3-2) and TRBJ2-2; a weak D match, TRBD2 (6 bases). Germline V gives CDR1 LGHDT, CDR2 YNNKEL (reference sequence). The germline V and J ends were trimmed by 4 bases and 6 bases, with 15 bases remaining between them. The CDR3 sequence is 15 residues long. Written as DNA, the CDR3 is TGTGCCAGCAGCCTAGGGACTCCCGGGGCCGGGGAGCTGTTTTTT. This gives the protein CASSLGTPGAGELFF.

This clone showed up just a few times. The chain recombines TRBV7-9 with TRBJ1-4; D is ambiguous. The ends were cut back, 0 bases at V and 10 bases at J, with 15 bases in the middle. Germline V gene lookup returns CDR1 SEHNR and CDR2 FQNEAQ (reference sequence). CDR3 length equals 15 residues. DNA for the CDR3: TGTGCCAGCAGCTTAGCACGGGGTCGCCTCGGAAAACTGTTTTTT. It specifies CASSLARGRLGKLFF.

The chain couples TRBV9 to TRBJ1-1; D is unclear. Trimming shortened V by 0 bases and J by 7 bases, and 10 bases separated the two germline ends. The CDR3 is made up of 13 amino acids. Germline V gene lookup returns CDR1 SGDLS and CDR2 YYNGEE. In DNA form, the CDR3 reads TGTGCCAGCAGCGTAGTGGGAGGTGGTGAAGCTTTCTTT. It specifies CASSVVGGGEAFF.

The table lists this clone with a count of one. This chain uses TRBV6-1 with TRBJ1-5; D not resolved. CDR1 is MNHNS, CDR2 SASEGT, per germline. There are 15 residues in the CDR3. V lost 6 bases, J lost 0 bases, and 12 bases lay in between. CDR3 nucleotide sequence: TGTGCCAGCAGCTTCGACGGGAATAGCAATCAGCCCCAGCATTTT. Protein sequence: CASSFDGNSNQPQHF.

This clone has a single count. The chain uses TRBV29-1 and TRBJ2-5; possible D gene TRBD1, 5 bases. The CDR3 is made up of 17 amino acids. Germline-derived CDR1 and CDR2 are SQVTM and ANQGSEA. V lost 6 bases and J lost 5, with 28 bases in between. CDR3 coding DNA: TGCAGCGTGTCCCCCCAGGGTCTCGGTGCTTCCGGGGAGACCCAGTACTTC. It codes for CSVSPQGLGASGETQYF.

This chain uses TRBV30 with TRBJ2-3, with 12 positions matching TRBD2. This CDR3 region has 16 residues. The trim removed 3 bases at V and 0 bases at J, leaving 4 bases unmatched. Germline V lookup: CDR1 GTSNPN, CDR2 SVGIG (reference sequence). The CDR3 spells CAWSAGTSGSTDTQYF. The CDR3 nucleotides read TGTGCCTGGAGCGCCGGGACTAGCGGGAGCACAGATACGCAGTATTTT.

The chain recombines TRBV5-1 with TRBJ1-2; 10 nucleotides align to TRBD1. This CDR3 is built from 18 residues. The ends lost 5 bases at V and 0 bases at J; junction bases unmatched: 13. The germline V gene encodes CDR1 SGHRS and CDR2 YFSETQ. CDR3 in amino acids: CASSPLTGTGDSNYGYTF. CDR3 sequence (DNA): TGCGCCAGCAGTCCTTTAACCGGGACAGGGGATTCTAACTATGGCTACACCTTC.

The chain combines TRBV5-4 with TRBJ1-1; unclear D gene. The CDR3 totals 13 residues. Trimming left V 4 bases short and J 4 bases short, with 11 bases between. Germline lookup yields CDR1 SGHNT and CDR2 YYREEE (reference sequence). This CDR3 reads CASSPRGLTEAFF. The CDR3, as DNA: TGTGCCAGCAGCCCCCGGGGTCTCACTGAAGCTTTCTTT.

This clone was observed a handful of times. The chain carries TRBV5-1 and TRBJ2-2; 14 nucleotides align to TRBD2. The CDR3 loop spans 16 amino acids. J gave up 5 bases and V 3 bases, and 3 bases lay outside the gene matches. Germline loops: CDR1 SGHRS, CDR2 YFSETQ. CDR3 amino acids: CASSSGLAGETGELFF. The DNA of the CDR3 is TGCGCCAGCAGCTCGGGACTAGCGGGAGAAACCGGGGAGCTGTTTTTT.